Listed below are T cell receptor beta chains from one sample, sequenced in a study of shared T cell receptors in the human thymus. Produced via immunoSEQ multiplex PCR; TCRdb's table is partial and in-frame only. Of about 540,000 clones listed, approximately 80% are singletons. The same data also went into a second study, on human thymus T cells.

The sample consisted of thymocytes. The receptors stem from a boy less than two years old with a congenital heart defect. Each CDR3 is given with its conserved first and last residue. D genes are given only for firm matches. The size entry is marked missing in some rows and otherwise reads once, few, many or a size class.

size,D,V,J,CDR3,DNA
-,-,TRBV7-9,TRBJ1-4,CASSPLSIETEKLFF,TGTGCCAGCAGCCCGCTCAGTATCGAAACTGAAAAACTGTTTTTT
-,-,TRBV19,TRBJ2-7,CASSTLKTGKQRVSSYEQYF,TGTGCCAGTAGTACACTCAAGACAGGGAAACAGCGGGTCAGCTCCTACGAGCAGTACTTC
-,TRBD1,TRBV19,TRBJ1-3,CASSIRRGPTAGNTIYF,TGTGCCAGTAGTATAAGAAGGGGGCCTACTGCTGGAAACACCATATATTTT
-,TRBD2,TRBV5-1,TRBJ2-7,CASSLASGRIPYEQYF,TGCGCCAGCAGCTTAGCTAGCGGGAGGATTCCCTACGAGCAGTACTTC
once,TRBD2,TRBV4-2,TRBJ2-1,CASSHRGSGSNEQFF,TGTGCCAGCAGCCATCGCGGGAGTGGATCGAATGAGCAGTTCTTC
-,TRBD2,TRBV29-1,TRBJ2-1,CSVGLTQSSGRCSYNEQFF,TGCAGCGTCGGACTAACCCAATCTAGCGGGAGATGTTCCTACAATGAGCAGTTCTTC
-,TRBD1,TRBV18,TRBJ1-4,CASSAGQSDEKLFF,TGTGCCAGCTCGGCGGGACAGTCAGATGAAAAACTGTTTTTT
-,TRBD1,TRBV16,TRBJ1-1,CASSPRDRGYMNTEAFF,TGTGCCAGCAGCCCGCGGGACAGGGGATATATGAACACTGAAGCTTTCTTT
-,-,TRBV25-1,TRBJ2-7,CASSEYPPDNYEQYF,TGTGCCAGCAGTGAATATCCCCCCGACAACTACGAGCAGTACTTC
-,-,TRBV5-1,TRBJ2-5,CASSPTSGGLKETQYF,TGCGCCAGCAGCCCGACCTCGGGGGGCCTTAAAGAGACCCAGTACTTC
once,-,TRBV2,TRBJ2-5,CACGIRRQETQYF,TGTGCCTGCGGAATCAGACGTCAAGAGACCCAGTACTTC
-,-,TRBV11-2,TRBJ2-4,CASSLDPQGLKNIQYF,TGTGCCAGCAGCTTAGATCCGCAGGGGTTAAAAAACATTCAGTACTTC
-,TRBD1,TRBV19,TRBJ2-7,CASSIAGQGTYEQYF,TGTGCCAGTAGTATCGCGGGACAGGGCACCTACGAGCAGTACTTC
-,TRBD2,TRBV4-2,TRBJ2-3,CASSQGGHGTSGRAVDTQYF,TGTGCCAGCAGCCAAGGAGGACACGGGACTAGCGGGAGGGCCGTAGATACGCAGTATTTT
-,-,TRBV19,TRBJ2-7,CASSVGPRYEQYF,TGTGCCAGTAGTGTGGGGCCCCGCTACGAGCAGTACTTC
-,TRBD1,TRBV7-9,TRBJ2-7,CASTKQGTNYEQYF,TGTGCCAGCACTAAACAGGGGACAAACTACGAGCAGTACTTC
-,TRBD2,TRBV5-1,TRBJ2-2,CASSHRTSGGDTGELFF,TGCGCCAGCAGTCACCGGACTAGCGGAGGGGACACCGGGGAGCTGTTTTTT
-,TRBD1,TRBV9,TRBJ2-2,CASQDRITGELFF,TGTGCCAGCCAGGACAGGATTACCGGGGAGCTGTTTTTT
-,-,TRBV2,TRBJ2-1,CASSEAAEQFF,TGTGCCAGCAGTGAAGCGGCTGAGCAGTTCTTC
-,TRBD2,TRBV4-3,TRBJ2-5,CASSTIAQGAGGAQETQYF,TGCGCCAGCAGCACAATAGCACAGGGTGCGGGAGGTGCTCAAGAGACCCAGTACTTC
once,-,TRBV7-2,TRBJ1-5,CASSWGGQLHQPQHF,TGTGCCAGCAGCTGGGGGGGCCAGCTTCATCAGCCCCAGCATTTT
-,TRBD2,TRBV5-1,TRBJ2-2,CASSSKKRLAGALAGELFF,TGCGCCAGCAGCTCAAAGAAACGGTTAGCGGGAGCCCTCGCCGGGGAGCTGTTTTTT
-,-,TRBV7-2,TRBJ2-1,CASSSGTPHNEQFF,TGTGCCAGCAGCTCCGGGACTCCCCACAATGAGCAGTTCTTC
few,TRBD2,TRBV27,TRBJ2-5,CASSPKSASGRAPQETQYF,TGTGCCAGCAGCCCCAAGTCGGCTAGCGGGAGGGCACCTCAAGAGACCCAGTACTTC
-,TRBD1,TRBV5-6,TRBJ1-4,CASSLVRDSNEKLFF,TGTGCCAGCAGCTTGGTCCGGGACAGTAATGAAAAACTGTTTTTT
-,-,TRBV27,TRBJ1-2,CASSPHHRWREGYGYTF,TGTGCCAGCAGTCCGCACCACCGGTGGAGGGAAGGCTATGGCTACACCTTC
-,TRBD2,TRBV10-3,TRBJ2-7,CALGGSKGNEQYF,TGTGCCCTCGGGGGGAGTAAAGGGAACGAGCAGTACTTC
-,-,TRBV14,TRBJ2-3,CASSQVTVRADTQYF,TGTGCCAGCAGCCAGGTTACGGTGAGGGCAGATACGCAGTATTTT
-,TRBD2,TRBV7-2,TRBJ2-7,CASSLVGLSYEQYF,TGTGCCAGCAGCTTAGTGGGACTATCCTACGAGCAGTACTTC
few,TRBD2,TRBV7-8,TRBJ2-1,CASSLETGREGPYNEQFF,TGTGCCAGCAGCTTAGAGACGGGGCGGGAGGGTCCCTACAATGAGCAGTTCTTC
-,TRBD2,TRBV11-2,TRBJ2-1,CASSFTSGSFNEQFF,TGTGCCAGCAGCTTCACTAGCGGGAGCTTCAATGAGCAGTTCTTC
-,-,TRBV11-2,TRBJ1-2,CASSLDEGSNYGYTF,TGTGCCAGCAGCTTAGACGAGGGATCCAACTATGGCTACACCTTC
-,TRBD1,TRBV23-1,TRBJ1-1,CASSQPTGETEAFF,TGCGCCAGCAGTCAACCCACAGGGGAAACTGAAGCTTTCTTT
-,TRBD1,TRBV6-1,TRBJ2-7,CASSAGQGAYEQYF,TGTGCCAGCAGCGCCGGACAGGGTGCCTACGAGCAGTACTTC
-,TRBD2,TRBV11-1,TRBJ2-2,CASRPWTSGSATGELFF,TGTGCCAGCAGACCATGGACTAGCGGGAGCGCCACCGGGGAGCTGTTTTTT
-,TRBD2,TRBV10-1,TRBJ2-7,CASSHSGSSYEQYF,TGCGCCAGCAGTCATAGCGGGAGCTCCTACGAGCAGTACTTC
once,-,TRBV9,TRBJ2-5,CASSAKAHRVQETQYF,TGTGCCAGCAGCGCCAAGGCCCATCGGGTCCAAGAGACCCAGTACTTC
once,TRBD2,TRBV6-5,TRBJ2-7,CASSYPRGGRASEQYF,TGTGCCAGCAGTTACCCTAGGGGCGGGAGGGCCAGCGAGCAGTACTTC
-,-,TRBV10-3,TRBJ2-3,CAIIGPVFSRYF,TGTGCCATCATCGGTCCAGTCTTTTCTAGGTATTTT
-,-,TRBV11-3,TRBJ2-4,CASRLCLENIQYF,TGTGCCAGCAGACTCTGCCTCGAGAACATTCAGTACTTC
-,-,TRBV2,TRBJ1-1,CASHEMRNTEAFF,TGTGCCAGCCATGAGATGAGGAACACTGAAGCTTTCTTT
-,TRBD2,TRBV2,TRBJ2-5,CASTLTSGRSKTQYF,TGTGCCAGCACCCTGACTAGCGGGAGGTCGAAGACCCAGTACTTC
-,-,TRBV25-1,TRBJ1-1,CASSLGETEAFF,TGTGCCAGCAGTCTCGGGGAAACTGAAGCTTTCTTT
once,TRBD1,TRBV28,TRBJ2-3,CASSPGQSHHGDTQYF,TGTGCCAGCAGTCCGGGACAGAGCCACCACGGAGATACGCAGTATTTT
-,-,TRBV10-3,TRBJ2-7,CAISGERRQAYEQYF,TGTGCCATCAGTGGAGAGCGGCGTCAGGCCTACGAGCAGTACTTC
-,-,TRBV28,TRBJ2-7,CASRTQGAYEQYF,TGTGCCAGCAGGACACAGGGAGCCTACGAGCAGTACTTC
-,TRBD2,TRBV6-1,TRBJ2-7,CASSVRLANEQYF,TGTGCCAGCAGTGTGAGACTAGCGAACGAGCAGTACTTC
-,-,TRBV27,TRBJ2-7,CASSLLQGNDEQYF,TGTGCCAGCAGTCTCCTACAGGGTAACGACGAGCAGTACTTC
-,TRBD1,TRBV27,TRBJ2-3,CASRGGTGADTQYF,TGTGCCAGCAGAGGAGGGACAGGGGCAGATACGCAGTATTTT
-,-,TRBV11-2,TRBJ2-7,CASSLDGAYEQYF,TGTGCCAGCAGCTTAGACGGGGCCTACGAGCAGTACTTC
-,TRBD1,TRBV27,TRBJ2-2,CASSFPGQGNTGELFF,TGTGCCAGCAGTTTCCCTGGACAGGGGAACACCGGGGAGCTGTTTTTT
-,-,TRBV5-5,TRBJ2-7,CASSPTVAYEQYF,TGTGCCAGCAGCCCGACAGTTGCCTACGAGCAGTACTTC
-,-,TRBV4-2,TRBJ2-4,CASSQAWVKERERLVAKNIQYF,TGTGCCAGCAGCCAAGCGTGGGTTAAGGAGAGGGAGCGGCTAGTAGCCAAAAACATTCAGTACTTC
-,TRBD2,TRBV9,TRBJ2-2,CASSVLGSSGTGELFF,TGTGCCAGCAGCGTACTCGGATCTAGCGGGACCGGGGAGCTGTTTTTT
-,TRBD1,TRBV14,TRBJ2-7,CASSPRQGYEQYF,TGTGCCAGCAGCCCTCGACAGGGCTACGAGCAGTACTTC
-,-,TRBV7-2,TRBJ1-5,CASSLARGSNQPQHF,TGTGCCAGCAGCTTAGCCAGGGGCAGCAATCAGCCCCAGCATTTT
-,TRBD2,TRBV4-3,TRBJ2-2,CASSQDPNSSGRASGTGELFF,TGCGCCAGCAGCCAAGATCCTAACTCTAGCGGGAGGGCCTCGGGCACCGGGGAGCTGTTTTTT
-,TRBD1,TRBV5-6,TRBJ2-7,CASSGGDRGYEQYF,TGTGCCAGCAGCGGGGGGGACAGGGGCTACGAGCAGTACTTC
-,-,TRBV2,TRBJ2-7,CASMGQVPYEQYF,TGTGCCAGCATGGGCCAGGTCCCCTACGAGCAGTACTTC
few,TRBD2,TRBV27,TRBJ2-7,CASSLSTTSGSHSSEQYF,TGTGCCAGCAGTTTATCGACTACTAGCGGGAGTCACAGTTCCGAGCAGTACTTC